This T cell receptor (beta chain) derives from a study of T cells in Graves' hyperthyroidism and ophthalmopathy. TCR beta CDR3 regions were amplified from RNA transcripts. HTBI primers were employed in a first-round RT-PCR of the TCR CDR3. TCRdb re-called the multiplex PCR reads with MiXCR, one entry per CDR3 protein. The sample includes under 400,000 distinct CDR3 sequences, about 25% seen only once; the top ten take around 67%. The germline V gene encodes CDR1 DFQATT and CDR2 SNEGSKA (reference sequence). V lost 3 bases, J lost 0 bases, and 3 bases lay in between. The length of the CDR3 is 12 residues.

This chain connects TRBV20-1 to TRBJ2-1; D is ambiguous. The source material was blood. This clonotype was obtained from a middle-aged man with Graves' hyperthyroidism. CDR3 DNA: TGCAGTGCTAGTGACTCCTACAATGAGCAGTTCTTC. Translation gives CSASDSYNEQFF.